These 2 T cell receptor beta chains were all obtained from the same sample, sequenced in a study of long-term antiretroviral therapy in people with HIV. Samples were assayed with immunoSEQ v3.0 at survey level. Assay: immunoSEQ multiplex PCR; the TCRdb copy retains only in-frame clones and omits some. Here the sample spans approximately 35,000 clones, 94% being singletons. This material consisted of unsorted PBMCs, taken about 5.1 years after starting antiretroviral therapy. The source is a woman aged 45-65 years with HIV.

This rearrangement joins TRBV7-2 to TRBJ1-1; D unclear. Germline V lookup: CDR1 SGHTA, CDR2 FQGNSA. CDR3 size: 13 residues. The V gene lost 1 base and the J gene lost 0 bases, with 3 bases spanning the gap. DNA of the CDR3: TGTGCCAGCAGCTTAGTCGTGAACACTGAAGCTTTCTTT. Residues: CASSLVVNTEAFF.

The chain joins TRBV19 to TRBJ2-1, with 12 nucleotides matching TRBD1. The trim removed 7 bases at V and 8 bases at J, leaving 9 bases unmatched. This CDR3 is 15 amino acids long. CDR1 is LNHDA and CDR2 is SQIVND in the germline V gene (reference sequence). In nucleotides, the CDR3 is TGTGCCAGTACCTCCGGGACAGGGGGCTTCTATGAGCAGTTCTTC. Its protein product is CASTSGTGGFYEQFF.